The rows below give T cell receptor beta chains drawn from one sample of a study. TCRdb reprocessed the RT-PCR reads via MiXCR and lists one record per CDR3 protein. The profile shows more than 600,000 distinct CDR3 sequences, 12% to 15% of them singletons. The specimen sequenced was memory CD4+ T cells from blood. All receptors come from a female donor in good health, serving as a healthy control. Each CDR3 is given with its conserved first and last residue. Each record gives: CDR3 DNA, CDR3 protein, D gene, V gene, clone size, J gene. The D gene is left open where the match is weak. Size values are once, few and many counts, or a class for expanded clones, and some rows have none.

TGCAGTGCTCCTAGCGGGGGGGTCTACGAGCAGTACTTC,CSAPSGGVYEQYF,TRBD2,TRBV20-1,many,TRBJ2-7
TGTGCCAGCAGCTTGCAGGGGACGTACTCCGAGCAGTACTTC,CASSLQGTYSEQYF,.,TRBV5-5,.,TRBJ2-7
TGTGCCAGCAGTACCCTTGGGGGCCATGAGCAGTTCTTC,CASSTLGGHEQFF,.,TRBV9,few,TRBJ2-1
TGTGACAGCAGCCCGTCATCCGGGACCAACAAGGGCTACACCTTC,CDSSPSSGTNKGYTF,.,TRBV9,.,TRBJ1-2
TGTGCCAGCAGCCTGACAGGGGCGGCCACCGGGGAGCTGTTTTTT,CASSLTGAATGELFF,TRBD1,TRBV7-2,.,TRBJ2-2
TGTGCCAGCAGAACTGGGACTAGCGGCTACAATGAGCAGTTCTTC,CASRTGTSGYNEQFF,TRBD2,TRBV12-3/TRBV12-4,.,TRBJ2-1
TGCAGCGTTGGGGGAAATGAAAAACTGTTTTTT,CSVGGNEKLFF,.,TRBV29-1,few,TRBJ1-4
TGTGCCAGCAGCCCGGGACAGCAAATGAACACTGAAGCTTTCTTT,CASSPGQQMNTEAFF,TRBD1,TRBV11-3,.,TRBJ1-1
TGTGCCAGCAAGCCGCCGGGGGGGGATTACAATGAGCAGTTCTTC,CASKPPGGDYNEQFF,TRBD2,TRBV12-3/TRBV12-4,few,TRBJ2-1
TGCAGTGCTAGCCGGGACAGGGGGGACGCTGAAGCTTTCTTT,CSASRDRGDAEAFF,TRBD1,TRBV20-1,.,TRBJ1-1
TGCAGTGCTAGCGGTTGGGTGGGGTTGAATCAGCCCCAGCATTTT,CSASGWVGLNQPQHF,.,TRBV20-1,few,TRBJ1-5
TGTGCCAGCAGCTTCGAGCGGGGACTAGCGGGGGGGACAGCCTACAATGAGCAGTTCTTC,CASSFERGLAGGTAYNEQFF,TRBD2,TRBV5-6,few,TRBJ2-1
TGTGCCTGGAAGGCGCGCGGGAACACCGGGGAGCTGTTTTTT,CAWKARGNTGELFF,.,TRBV30,.,TRBJ2-2
TGTGCCAGCAATGGAGGTACGAGCAATCAGCCCCAGCATTTT,CASNGGTSNQPQHF,.,TRBV9,.,TRBJ1-5
TGTGCCAGCAGCTCCCGACAGGAGAAGGTGAATGAGCAGTTCTTC,CASSSRQEKVNEQFF,.,TRBV7-9,.,TRBJ2-1
TGCAGTGGCGTTGGCAGGACGAGCTCTGGGGCCAACGTCCTGACTTTC,CSGVGRTSSGANVLTF,.,TRBV20-1,many,TRBJ2-6
TGTGCCATCAGAAGGACAGGGGGGGCCTACGAGCAGTACTTC,CAIRRTGGAYEQYF,TRBD1,TRBV10-3,many,TRBJ2-7
TGTGCCAGCAGTCACCCGGATCGACAGATCTATGGCTACACCTTC,CASSHPDRQIYGYTF,.,TRBV6-2/TRBV6-3,.,TRBJ1-2
TGTGCCAGCAGTGAAATACAGATGAACACTGAAGCTTTCTTT,CASSEIQMNTEAFF,.,TRBV6-1,.,TRBJ1-1
TGTGCCACCAGCCCCAGGGGGGCCTACAATGAGCAGTTCTTC,CATSPRGAYNEQFF,.,TRBV15,.,TRBJ2-1
TGCGCCAGCAGCCAGATGGGGGGCTACGAGCAGTACTTC,CASSQMGGYEQYF,.,TRBV5-1,few,TRBJ2-7
TGTGCCAGCAGCGCAACGCTAGCGGGAGGCAATGAGCAGTTCTTC,CASSATLAGGNEQFF,TRBD2,TRBV11-2,few,TRBJ2-1
TGTGCCAGCAGCTTAGCGGGAGATGCAGATACGCAGTATTTT,CASSLAGDADTQYF,TRBD2,TRBV5-4,.,TRBJ2-3
TGTGCCAGCAGTTTAGTATATCGCAGGGGGCCAAAGACCCAGTACTTC,CASSLVYRRGPKTQYF,TRBD1,TRBV28,.,TRBJ2-5
TGTGCCAGCAGCTGGACTAGCGGGAGGCAAAGGGGGGATGAGCAGTTCTTC,CASSWTSGRQRGDEQFF,TRBD2,TRBV7-2,few,TRBJ2-1
TGTGCCAGCAGCCAGGGACCGCATGGTGGTTACACTGAAGCTTTCTTT,CASSQGPHGGYTEAFF,.,TRBV3-1,few,TRBJ1-1
TGCAGTGCTAGAGGGGAGGGCCGGGCTCGAGATGGCTACACCTTC,CSARGEGRARDGYTF,.,TRBV20-1,few,TRBJ1-2
TGTGCCAGCGTTCCTGGGCGGTCCACAGATACGCAGTATTTT,CASVPGRSTDTQYF,.,TRBV2,.,TRBJ2-3
TGTGCCAGCAGCCAAGATGTAGTGTTCGGGGCCACCATATATTTT,CASSQDVVFGATIYF,.,TRBV3-1,few,TRBJ1-3
TGCAGTGCCAATCCCCATAATTCACCCCTCCACTTT,CSANPHNSPLHF,.,TRBV20-1,many,TRBJ1-6
TGTGCCAGCTCACCCCAGGCGGTTTCCTACAATGAGCAGTTCTTC,CASSPQAVSYNEQFF,.,TRBV18,.,TRBJ2-1
TGCGCCAGCAGCCGGAATACAGGGGTCGATCAGCCCCAGCATTTT,CASSRNTGVDQPQHF,TRBD1,TRBV4-3,many,TRBJ1-5
TGTGCCAGCAGCAGCACAGGGGGCTACTACAATGAGCAGTTCTTC,CASSSTGGYYNEQFF,TRBD1,TRBV6-5,many,TRBJ2-1
TGCAGTGCAAGGACCCCCGACCCGCCGGAGCAGTACTTC,CSARTPDPPEQYF,.,TRBV20-1,many,TRBJ2-7
TGTGCCAGCAGTTGGGTATGGGATGAGCAGTTCTTC,CASSWVWDEQFF,.,TRBV6-6,.,TRBJ2-1
TGCGCCAGCAGCCAAGATCCCGTGTCTAATGAAAAACTGTTTTTT,CASSQDPVSNEKLFF,.,TRBV4-3,few,TRBJ1-4
TGTGCCAGCAGTTACGGGCTAGCGGTCTCCTACGAGCAGTACTTC,CASSYGLAVSYEQYF,TRBD2,TRBV6-2/TRBV6-3,few,TRBJ2-7
TGTGCCTGGGTCGGACTAGCGGGAACCAAAAACATTCAGTACTTC,CAWVGLAGTKNIQYF,TRBD2,TRBV30,few,TRBJ2-4
TGCGCCAGCAGCCAAGGTTCTAGCGGTACAGATACGCAGTATTTT,CASSQGSSGTDTQYF,TRBD2,TRBV4-3,many,TRBJ2-3
TGTGCCACCAGTGGGGCTAGCGGTGACAATGAGCAGTTCTTC,CATSGASGDNEQFF,TRBD2,TRBV24-1,once,TRBJ2-1
TGCAGCGTTCGGACGGACGCGGGCGGAGGCTACACCTTC,CSVRTDAGGGYTF,.,TRBV29-1,few,TRBJ1-2
TGTGCCAGCAGCTCTGGACAGGGGGTTTCGTTAAACACTGAAGCTTTCTTT,CASSSGQGVSLNTEAFF,TRBD1,TRBV5-6,.,TRBJ1-1
TGCGCCAGCAGCTTGGAGGCCAGGAACTCCTACGAGCAGTACTTC,CASSLEARNSYEQYF,.,TRBV5-1,many,TRBJ2-7
TGTGCCAGCAGCCAAGATGGGCAGGTTGTGTTCTACAATGAGCAGTTCTTC,CASSQDGQVVFYNEQFF,.,TRBV4-2,few,TRBJ2-1
TGTGCCAGCAGTTCCCCCGGGACAGGGGGCTTCTACGAGCAGTACTTC,CASSSPGTGGFYEQYF,TRBD1,TRBV28,few,TRBJ2-7
TGTGCCAGCATCCTCACAGGGGGCGCGGAAGCTTTCTTT,CASILTGGAEAFF,TRBD1,TRBV6-1,few,TRBJ1-1
TGCAGTGCCGAAGGGACTAGCGGGAGGCCCGTCAAAAACATTCAGTACTTC,CSAEGTSGRPVKNIQYF,TRBD2,TRBV20-1,.,TRBJ2-4
TGTGCCAGCATAGGGGCGGAATCTATGAACACTGAAGCTTTCTTT,CASIGAESMNTEAFF,.,TRBV27,once,TRBJ1-1
TGTGCCAGCAGCTTAGTAGCAGGGGGCTCCTACGAGCAGTACTTC,CASSLVAGGSYEQYF,TRBD1,TRBV7-2,many,TRBJ2-7
TGTGCCACCACGACCCCGACCGGGGAGCTGTTTTTT,CATTTPTGELFF,.,TRBV6-2/TRBV6-3,.,TRBJ2-2
TGCAGTGCTTTCCAGGGGAATAGCAATCAGCCCCAGCATTTT,CSAFQGNSNQPQHF,.,TRBV20-1,.,TRBJ1-5
TGCAGTGCTAGTGGTGACAGCGTGAATTCACCCCTCCACTTT,CSASGDSVNSPLHF,.,TRBV20-1,few,TRBJ1-6
TGCGCCAGCCGCCAGAGGCCTCAAACCTACGAGCAGTACTTC,CASRQRPQTYEQYF,.,TRBV5-1,many,TRBJ2-7
TGCGCCAGCAGCTTGAGGTCAGGGGGGTACAATGAGCAGTTCTTC,CASSLRSGGYNEQFF,.,TRBV5-1,.,TRBJ2-1
TGTGCCAGCAGCCCGACAGTGCGAAAGAACACCGGGGAGCTGTTTTTT,CASSPTVRKNTGELFF,.,TRBV7-9,many,TRBJ2-2
TGCGCCAGCAGCCCTTTGGACAGGGGTCGCGAGCAGTACTTC,CASSPLDRGREQYF,TRBD1,TRBV5-1,many,TRBJ2-7
TGTGCCAGCACGACTAGCGGGTCGGGTAACTTCGGCGAGCAGTACTTC,CASTTSGSGNFGEQYF,TRBD2,TRBV12-3/TRBV12-4,many,TRBJ2-7
TGTGCCAGCAGTCTCAGCGGGAGTCGCTCAGATACGCAGTATTTT,CASSLSGSRSDTQYF,TRBD2,TRBV6-5,many,TRBJ2-3
TGCGCCAGCAGCGTCGGACAGGGAGTACAGCCCCAGCATTTT,CASSVGQGVQPQHF,TRBD1,TRBV5-1,.,TRBJ1-5
TGCGCCAGCAGCTGGGACAGGGGGCAGCCGAACACTGAAGCTTTCTTT,CASSWDRGQPNTEAFF,TRBD1,TRBV5-1,few,TRBJ1-1